This passage covers 18 T cell receptor beta chains from one sample sequenced in a study of identical twins. TCRdb redid the calling of the 5' RACE reads with MiXCR, one entry per CDR3 protein. The sample shows 450,000 or so distinct CDR3 sequences, 20% to 25% of them seen only once. The sample also formed part of further work on T cells expressing NK-cell markers.

Sequenced: CD4+ T cells sorted from blood. The receptors were sampled from a woman between 18 and 29 years old in good health.

The chain couples TRBV7-2 to TRBJ2-5; D is uncertain. Germline V CDR1 and CDR2: SGHTA, FQGNSA. The CDR3 contains 15 residues. Trimming stripped 5 bases from V and 5 bases from J, with 18 bases between. The CDR3 loop reads CASSHRTLTSETQYF. CDR3 DNA: TGTGCCAGCAGCCATCGCACCTTAACCTCGGAGACCCAGTACTTC.

The rearrangement uses TRBV5-5 and TRBJ1-2; D is perhaps TRBD1 (5 bases). CDR3 length equals 14 residues. Germline V gene lookup returns CDR1 SGHKS and CDR2 YYEKEE (reference sequence). Trimming left V 5 bases short and J 4 bases short, with 15 bases between. The CDR3 DNA reads TGTGCCAGCAGGGTCCCAGGGTCGGGCTATGGCTACACCTTC. It encodes CASRVPGSGYGYTF.

The V gene is TRBV5-1, the J gene TRBJ1-5, with a tentative D call TRBD1 (6 bases). This CDR3 spans 15 amino acids. Germline V gene lookup returns CDR1 SGHRS and CDR2 YFSETQ. The germline V and J ends were trimmed by 1 base and 0 bases, with 8 bases remaining between them. CDR3 sequence reads: CASSLRGASNQPQHF. As DNA, the CDR3 is TGCGCCAGCAGCTTGCGGGGGGCTAGCAATCAGCCCCAGCATTTT.

V is TRBV5-1 and J is TRBJ2-3, with D perhaps TRBD2 (5 bases). This CDR3 is 15 amino acids long. Germline loops: CDR1 SGHRS, CDR2 YFSETQ. The V gene lost 2 bases and the J gene lost 2 bases, with 12 bases spanning the gap. This CDR3 reads CASSFSDSITDTQYF. As DNA, the CDR3 is TGCGCCAGCAGCTTTTCGGACTCGATCACAGATACGCAGTATTTT.

The chain carries TRBV6-5 and TRBJ1-2; D call uncertain. CDR1 is MNHEY, CDR2 SVGAGI, per germline. The V end lost 4 bases, the J end lost 2 bases, and 11 bases lay between the germline ends. The CDR3 loop spans 14 amino acids. In DNA, the CDR3 is TGTGCCAGCAGTTCTCCGACTGGAAACTATGGCTACACCTTC. Translation: CASSSPTGNYGYTF.

This clonotype turned up a few times. The chain carries TRBV20-1 and TRBJ1-2; D is perhaps TRBD1 (5 bases). Trimming took off 3 bases at V and 2 bases at J, with 10 bases between the two ends. The length of the CDR3 is 13 residues. Per the germline V gene, CDR1 is DFQATT and CDR2 is SNEGSKA (reference sequence). The CDR3 DNA reads TGCAGTGCTAGTGCGCGGGACAACTATGGCTACACCTTC. This gives the protein CSASARDNYGYTF.

The J gene is TRBJ2-1, the V gene TRBV20-1; 7 bases are shared with TRBD1. Per germline, CDR1 DFQATT and CDR2 SNEGSKA (reference sequence). This CDR3 spans 14 amino acids. With V trimmed by 4 bases and J by 5 bases, 8 bases remained unmatched. As DNA, the CDR3 is TGCAGTGCTACCCCGGGACAGTTGAACAATGAGCAGTTCTTC. Amino acids: CSATPGQLNNEQFF.

The chain has TRBV6-2 or TRBV6-3 and TRBJ2-3, with 14 nucleotides matching TRBD2. CDR3 length: 16 amino acids. Germline V gene sequence: CDR1 MNHEY, CDR2 SVGEGT. Unmatched junction bases numbered 3, after V lost 4 bases and J lost 3 bases. For the CDR3, the DNA is TGTGCCAGCAGTTCGAGGACTAGCGGGAGGACAGATACGCAGTATTTT. It specifies CASSSRTSGRTDTQYF.

This clonotype has only a few counts. This chain connects TRBV29-1 to TRBJ1-1; D is possibly TRBD1 (6 bases). CDR1 and CDR2 from the germline V gene are SQVTM and ANQGSEA. The CDR3 covers 13 residues. V was trimmed by 4 bases and J by 10 bases, leaving 19 bases between them. DNA for the CDR3: TGCAGCGTTGGAGGCCTGGGGGGGCATGGAGCTTTCTTT. This gives the protein CSVGGLGGHGAFF.

This clonotype has a handful of counts. This chain uses TRBV12-3 or TRBV12-4 with TRBJ2-7; either TRBD1 or TRBD2 may supply D (5 bases each). The CDR3 is 13 residues long. V was trimmed by 6 bases and J by 6 bases, leaving 15 bases between them. The CDR3: CASSPEGTPEQYF. DNA of the CDR3: TGTGCCAGCAGCCCCGAGGGGACGCCCGAGCAGTACTTC.

The chain employs TRBV11-1 and TRBJ2-3; D could derive from TRBD1 or TRBD2 (6 bases each). CDR3 length: 18 residues. Germline V lookup: CDR1 SGHAT, CDR2 FQDESV (reference sequence). The V end lost 4 bases, the J end lost 0 bases, and 20 bases lay between the germline ends. As DNA, the CDR3 is TGTGCCAGCAGCTCCACATTAGCGAGGGGGGATAGCACAGATACGCAGTATTTT. Encoded protein: CASSSTLARGDSTDTQYF.

The chain links TRBV29-1 to TRBJ2-3, with D unclear. The V gene's germline CDR1 is SQVTM and CDR2 ANQGSEA. V lost 4 bases, J lost 0 bases, and 5 bases lay in between. The CDR3 totals 12 residues. The CDR3: CSVGRSTDTQYF. CDR3 sequence (DNA): TGCAGCGTTGGAAGAAGCACAGATACGCAGTATTTT.

V and J are TRBV9 and TRBJ1-6; 9 positions agree with TRBD1. Germline assignment: CDR1 SGDLS and CDR2 YYNGEE. The CDR3 contains 15 residues. Trimming took 4 bases from V and 9 from J; bases not matched to a gene: 8. As DNA, the CDR3 is TGTGCCAGCAGCAAACGGACAGGGGAGGGTTCACCCCTCCACTTT. Protein product: CASSKRTGEGSPLHF.

The J gene is TRBJ2-1, the V gene TRBV12-3 or TRBV12-4; no reliable D call. V was trimmed by 2 bases and J by 7 bases, leaving 12 bases between them. The CDR3 loop spans 14 amino acids. CDR3: CASSLFQLGNEQFF. In DNA form, the CDR3 reads TGTGCCAGCAGTTTATTCCAGCTAGGGAATGAGCAGTTCTTC.

The chain recombines TRBV18 with TRBJ1-5, with no clear D. The CDR3 has 15 amino acids. V shed 2 bases and J shed 2 bases, with 10 bases lying between them. Germline V gene data show CDR1 as KGHSH and CDR2 as LQKENI. The DNA of the CDR3 is TGTGCCAGCTCACCATCCGGCCTAGGCAATCAGCCCCAGCATTTT. Its translation is CASSPSGLGNQPQHF.

The chain has TRBV6-2 or TRBV6-3 and TRBJ2-1; TRBD2 matches 10 bases. From germline, CDR1 is MNHEY and CDR2 SVGEGT. The CDR3 has 18 residues. The V and J ends lost 6 bases and 2 bases, in that order; junction bases with no gene match: 13. CDR3 sequence (DNA): TGTGCCAGCAGCTCAATAGCGGGAGGCCCCCGGGCCTACAATGAGCAGTTCTTC. Its protein is CASSSIAGGPRAYNEQFF.

V is TRBV20-1 and J is TRBJ1-1; possibly TRBD1 for D (5 bases). The CDR3 totals 13 residues. V lost 6 bases, J lost 2 bases, and 13 bases lay in between. Germline V lookup: CDR1 DFQATT, CDR2 SNEGSKA (reference sequence). In nucleotides, the CDR3 is TGCAGTGCGGCCGGCAGGGCAAACACTGAAGCTTTCTTT. Translating it yields CSAAGRANTEAFF.

The V call is TRBV11-3, the J call TRBJ2-3, with D perhaps matching TRBD1 or TRBD2 (6 bases each). This CDR3 contains 13 residues. Between the trimmed V and J ends, which lost 7 bases and 4 bases, there was a span of 12 bases. Germline CDR1 and CDR2: SGHNT and YENEEA. The CDR3 coding sequence is TGTGCCAGCATCAGAAGGGGGGCAGATACGCAGTATTTT. Translating gives CASIRRGADTQYF.